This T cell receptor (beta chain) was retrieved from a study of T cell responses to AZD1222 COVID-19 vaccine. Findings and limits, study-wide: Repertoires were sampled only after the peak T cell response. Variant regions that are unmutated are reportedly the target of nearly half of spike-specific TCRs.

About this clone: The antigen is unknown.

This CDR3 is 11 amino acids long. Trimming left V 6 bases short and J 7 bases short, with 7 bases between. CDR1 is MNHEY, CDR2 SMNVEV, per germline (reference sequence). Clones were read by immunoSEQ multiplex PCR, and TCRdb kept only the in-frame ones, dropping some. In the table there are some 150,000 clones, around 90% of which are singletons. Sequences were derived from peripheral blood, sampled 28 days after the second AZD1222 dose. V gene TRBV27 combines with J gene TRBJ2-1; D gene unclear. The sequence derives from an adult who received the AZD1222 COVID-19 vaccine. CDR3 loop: CASRLANEQFF. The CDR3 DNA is TGTGCCAGCAGACTCGCAAATGAGCAGTTCTTC.